A selection of T cell receptor beta chains follows, all from one sample in a study of T cell repertoires in cytomegalovirus infection. Antigens for these TCRs are unknown. A single record per CDR3 protein comes from TCRdb applying MiXCR to the reads. The sample yields 250,000 to 300,000 distinct CDR3 sequences, 20% to 25% seen once. Sequenced here: cultured PBMCs, sampled from culture after CMV antigen stimulation. Receptors were obtained from a human donor in good health (CMV status not recorded). Some clones in this sample may be carry-over from other donors' samples. CDR3s include the opening cysteine and the closing phenylalanine or tryptophan. A D gene is named only where the DNA matches it firmly. For some rows the clone size is stated as once, few or many, or as a class when expanded; others skip it.

d_call,clone_size,j_call,v_call,cdr3_nt,cdr3_aa
.,.,TRBJ2-3,TRBV6-5,TGTGCCAGCAGTTACGGGATAGCGGGCACAGATACGCAGTATTTT,CASSYGIAGTDTQYF
TRBD1,few,TRBJ1-2,TRBV19,TGTGCCAGTAGCGACACAGGGGCCTCTGGATATGGCTACACCTTC,CASSDTGASGYGYTF
.,few,TRBJ1-2,TRBV12-3/TRBV12-4,TGTGCCAGTAGCGGGACTTTTTCAGGGAACTATGGCTACACCTTC,CASSGTFSGNYGYTF
.,.,TRBJ2-1,TRBV19,TGTGCCAGTAGTATCGGACTACTCTCCTACAATGAGCAGTTCTTC,CASSIGLLSYNEQFF
TRBD1,many,TRBJ1-1,TRBV18,TGTGCCAGCTCACCGGGACAGGGAAACACTGAAGCTTTCTTT,CASSPGQGNTEAFF
TRBD1,few,TRBJ2-5,TRBV7-6,TGTGCCAGCAGAGGACAGGATTTTGAGACCCAGTACTTC,CASRGQDFETQYF
.,many,TRBJ2-3,TRBV7-2,TGTGCCAGCAGCGAACTTAGGACCTCTCGGGATACGCAGTATTTT,CASSELRTSRDTQYF
TRBD2,few,TRBJ2-1,TRBV28,TGTGCCAGCAGTCCGCGGACTAGCGACAATGAGCAGTTCTTC,CASSPRTSDNEQFF
TRBD1,few,TRBJ1-2,TRBV27,TGTGCCAGCAGTTTGGCAGGGGGCATCAATGAATATGGCTACACCTTC,CASSLAGGINEYGYTF
TRBD2,many,TRBJ2-5,TRBV12-3/TRBV12-4,TGTGCCAGCAGCTTCGGGGGGGAGACCCAGTACTTC,CASSFGGETQYF
.,many,TRBJ1-1,TRBV7-2,TGTGCCAGCAGCTTTCGGGGCAGGGGGAACACTGAAGCTTTCTTT,CASSFRGRGNTEAFF
TRBD1,.,TRBJ2-5,TRBV29-1,TGCAGCGGCACAGGGGGCGGGGAGACCCAGTACTTC,CSGTGGGETQYF
TRBD2,.,TRBJ2-2,TRBV7-2,TGTGCCAGCAGCCCCGTTGGGAGGGGATACCCCGGGGAGCTGTTTTTT,CASSPVGRGYPGELFF
.,.,TRBJ2-3,TRBV7-3,TGTGCCAGCAGCTTAGGACTACTGAGCACAGATACGCAGTATTTT,CASSLGLLSTDTQYF
.,.,TRBJ2-3,TRBV12-3/TRBV12-4,TGTGCCAGCAGTTTCGAGCGCGCCTCCAGTACGCAGTATTTT,CASSFERASSTQYF
TRBD2,few,TRBJ2-3,TRBV28,TGTGCCAGCAGTCCTCTAGCGGCCACGGATAGAGAAAGGAATACGCAGTATTTT,CASSPLAATDRERNTQYF
.,many,TRBJ2-7,TRBV7-6,TGTGCCAGCAGCTTATCCCATGCCGTGACCCATCGGGACGAGCAGTACTTC,CASSLSHAVTHRDEQYF
.,.,TRBJ1-1,TRBV12-3/TRBV12-4,TGTGCCAGCAGTTTAGTTCCGAAGATGAACACTGAAGCTTTCTTT,CASSLVPKMNTEAFF
.,many,TRBJ1-1,TRBV7-9,TGTGCCAGCAGCTTAAGGGACACTGAAGCTTTCTTT,CASSLRDTEAFF
.,.,TRBJ2-1,TRBV19,TGTGCCAGTAGTCTAGCCGGATTATTCGAGCAGTTCTTC,CASSLAGLFEQFF
.,many,TRBJ2-4,TRBV6-2/TRBV6-3,TGTGCCAGCAGCCTCCAGACAAGGAAACTTCTTTCCAAAAACATTCAGTACTTC,CASSLQTRKLLSKNIQYF
.,.,TRBJ2-3,TRBV20-1,TGCAGTGCCCCGTCGGGACCGGGCGTCGATACGCAGTATTTT,CSAPSGPGVDTQYF
TRBD2,.,TRBJ2-1,TRBV3-1,TGTGCCAGCAGCCAAACTAGCGGTCGGCAGTTCTTC,CASSQTSGRQFF
.,.,TRBJ2-5,TRBV5-4,TGTGCCAGCAGCTTGGCAGCGGAGCCAGGAGAGACCCAGTACTTC,CASSLAAEPGETQYF
.,.,TRBJ1-5,TRBV28,TGTGCCAGCAGATCAACTCCCGATCGCAATCAGCCCCAGCATTTT,CASRSTPDRNQPQHF
.,few,TRBJ1-1,TRBV6-5,TGTGCCAGCACAAGAGGTGGCACTGAAGCTTTCTTT,CASTRGGTEAFF
.,few,TRBJ1-2,TRBV6-4,TGTGCCAGCAGTCCTGACACGGCCCTGGGGTATGGCTACACCTTC,CASSPDTALGYGYTF
.,.,TRBJ1-3,TRBV2,TGTGCCAGCATTTACGACAACTCTGGAAACACCATATATTTT,CASIYDNSGNTIYF
.,.,TRBJ2-1,TRBV7-9,TGTGCCAGCAGCTTGGGACCCTGGGGAAATGAGCAGTTCTTC,CASSLGPWGNEQFF
.,.,TRBJ2-6,TRBV7-9,TGTGCCAGCAGCTCCTGGAATGACTCTGGGGCCAACGTCCTGACTTTC,CASSSWNDSGANVLTF
TRBD1,many,TRBJ2-7,TRBV7-2,TGTGCCAGCAGCAACCCAGGACAGGGAAGTTTAAACCCTAGTTTCTTC,CASSNPGQGSLNPSFF
.,.,TRBJ1-2,TRBV7-9,TGTGCCAGCAGCTTAGGCAGGGGAGAGAGCTATGGCTACACCTTC,CASSLGRGESYGYTF
TRBD2,.,TRBJ2-7,TRBV11-3,TGTGCCAGCAGCTCGAGGACTAGCGGGAGCAGCCACGAGCAGTACTTC,CASSSRTSGSSHEQYF
TRBD2,many,TRBJ2-7,TRBV7-2,TGTGCCAGCAGCTTGACTAATAGCGGGAGTTCAAGCGAGCAGTACTTC,CASSLTNSGSSSEQYF
.,few,TRBJ1-5,TRBV9,TGTGCCAGCAGCGTAGATGGGGGAGGCAATCAGCCCCAGCATTTT,CASSVDGGGNQPQHF
TRBD1,.,TRBJ2-5,TRBV27,TGTGCCAGCAGTTCACAGGGGTACGAGACCCAGTACTTC,CASSSQGYETQYF
.,.,TRBJ1-4,TRBV27,TGTGCCAGCAGACTCCTCGGGAGTGAAAAACTGTTTTTT,CASRLLGSEKLFF
TRBD2,many,TRBJ2-1,TRBV20-1,TGCAGTGCTGGGACTAGCGGGAGTGGGGATGAGCAGTTCTTC,CSAGTSGSGDEQFF
.,.,TRBJ1-2,TRBV12-3/TRBV12-4,TGTGCCAGCAGTGTTTCGGGGTTTGCTGGCTACACCTTC,CASSVSGFAGYTF
.,.,TRBJ1-2,TRBV19,TGTGCCAGTAGTATCAGGAGCGGCTACACCTTC,CASSIRSGYTF
.,.,TRBJ2-1,TRBV12-3/TRBV12-4,TGTGCCAGCAGTTCCACCACTGGGGATGAGCAGTTCTTC,CASSSTTGDEQFF
TRBD2,.,TRBJ2-1,TRBV5-1,TGCGCCAGCAGCGTTACTAGCGGGAGGACCGCCAATGAGCAGTTCTTC,CASSVTSGRTANEQFF
TRBD2,.,TRBJ2-2,TRBV7-6,TGTGCCAGCAGCCCAGCGGGACTAGCGGTCACCGGGGAGCTGTTTTTT,CASSPAGLAVTGELFF
TRBD1,few,TRBJ2-7,TRBV19,TGTGCCAGTAGAAGGGACAGCTCCTACGAGCAGTACTTC,CASRRDSSYEQYF
TRBD1,many,TRBJ1-2,TRBV6-2/TRBV6-3,TGTGCCAGCACCAAGACAGGGGTCGGCTACACCTTC,CASTKTGVGYTF
.,few,TRBJ1-5,TRBV19,TGTGCCAGTAGTCCAGGGACATCTAGCAATCAGCCCCAGCATTTT,CASSPGTSSNQPQHF
TRBD2,once,TRBJ2-3,TRBV11-3,TGTGCCAGCAGCGCCGGGCGACTAGCGGGGGGCACAGATACGCAGTATTTT,CASSAGRLAGGTDTQYF
.,many,TRBJ2-7,TRBV7-9,TGTGCCAGCAGCTTTGTTTACGAGCAGTACTTC,CASSFVYEQYF
.,many,TRBJ2-5,TRBV24-1,TGTGCCACCAGTGACCACGCTGGGCAGGGCGGGACCCAGTACTTC,CATSDHAGQGGTQYF
TRBD1,few,TRBJ2-7,TRBV19,TGTGCCAGTAGTATCGACTCAGGGGGCAGCTACGAGCAGTACTTC,CASSIDSGGSYEQYF
.,.,TRBJ2-2,TRBV19,TGTGCCAGTATGAGGGAGGACTGGGAGCTGTTTTTT,CASMREDWELFF